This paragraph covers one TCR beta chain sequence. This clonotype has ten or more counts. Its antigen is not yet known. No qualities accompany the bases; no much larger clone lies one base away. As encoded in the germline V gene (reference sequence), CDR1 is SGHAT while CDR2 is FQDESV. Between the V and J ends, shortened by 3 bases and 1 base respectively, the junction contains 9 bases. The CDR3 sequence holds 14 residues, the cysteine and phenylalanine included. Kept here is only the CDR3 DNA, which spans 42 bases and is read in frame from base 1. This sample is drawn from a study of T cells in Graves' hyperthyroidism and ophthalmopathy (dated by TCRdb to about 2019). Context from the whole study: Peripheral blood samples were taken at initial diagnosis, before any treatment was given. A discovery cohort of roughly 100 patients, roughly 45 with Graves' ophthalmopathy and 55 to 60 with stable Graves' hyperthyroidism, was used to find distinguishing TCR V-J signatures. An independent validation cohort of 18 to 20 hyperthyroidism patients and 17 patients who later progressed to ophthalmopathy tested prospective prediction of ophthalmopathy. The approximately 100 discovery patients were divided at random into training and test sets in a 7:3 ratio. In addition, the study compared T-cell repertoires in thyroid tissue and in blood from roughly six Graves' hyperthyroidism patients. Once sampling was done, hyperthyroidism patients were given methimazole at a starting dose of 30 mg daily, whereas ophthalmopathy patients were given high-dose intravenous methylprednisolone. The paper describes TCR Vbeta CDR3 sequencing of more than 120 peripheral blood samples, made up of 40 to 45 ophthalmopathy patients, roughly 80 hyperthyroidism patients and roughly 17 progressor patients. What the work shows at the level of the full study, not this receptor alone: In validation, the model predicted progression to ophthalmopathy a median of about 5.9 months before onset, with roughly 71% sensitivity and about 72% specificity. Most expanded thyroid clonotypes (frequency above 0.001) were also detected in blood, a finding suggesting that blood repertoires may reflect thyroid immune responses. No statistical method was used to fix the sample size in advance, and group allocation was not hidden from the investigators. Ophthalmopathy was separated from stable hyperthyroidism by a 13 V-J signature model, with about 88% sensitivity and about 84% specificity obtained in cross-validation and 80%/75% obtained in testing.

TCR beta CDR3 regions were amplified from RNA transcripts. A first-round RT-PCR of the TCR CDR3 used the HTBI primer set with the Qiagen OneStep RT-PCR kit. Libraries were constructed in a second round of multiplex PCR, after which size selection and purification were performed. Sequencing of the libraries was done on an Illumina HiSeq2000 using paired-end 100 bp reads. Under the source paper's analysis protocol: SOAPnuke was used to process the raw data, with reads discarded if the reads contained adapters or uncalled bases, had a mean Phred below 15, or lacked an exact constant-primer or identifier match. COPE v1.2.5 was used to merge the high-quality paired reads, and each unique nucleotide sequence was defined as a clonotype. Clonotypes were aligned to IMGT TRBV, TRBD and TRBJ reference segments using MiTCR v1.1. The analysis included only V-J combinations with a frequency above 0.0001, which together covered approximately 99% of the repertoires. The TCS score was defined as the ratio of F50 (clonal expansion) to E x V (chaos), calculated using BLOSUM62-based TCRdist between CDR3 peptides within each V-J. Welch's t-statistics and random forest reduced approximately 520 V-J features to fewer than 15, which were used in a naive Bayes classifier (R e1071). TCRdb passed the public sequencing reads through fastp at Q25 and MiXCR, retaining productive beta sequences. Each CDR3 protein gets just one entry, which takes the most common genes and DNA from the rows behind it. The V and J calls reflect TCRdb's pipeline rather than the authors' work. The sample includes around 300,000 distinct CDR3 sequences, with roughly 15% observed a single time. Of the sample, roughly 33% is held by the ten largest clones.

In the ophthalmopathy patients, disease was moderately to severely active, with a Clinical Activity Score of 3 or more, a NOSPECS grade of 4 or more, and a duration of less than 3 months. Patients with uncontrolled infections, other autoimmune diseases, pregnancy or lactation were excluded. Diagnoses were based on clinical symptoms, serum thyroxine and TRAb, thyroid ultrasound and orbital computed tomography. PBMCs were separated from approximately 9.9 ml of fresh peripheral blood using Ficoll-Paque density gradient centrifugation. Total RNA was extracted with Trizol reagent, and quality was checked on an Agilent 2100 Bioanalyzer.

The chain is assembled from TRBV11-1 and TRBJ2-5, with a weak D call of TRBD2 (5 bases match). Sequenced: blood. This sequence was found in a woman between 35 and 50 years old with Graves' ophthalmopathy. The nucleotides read TGTGCCAGCAGCTTGAACGGGGTCCAAGAGACCCAGTACTTC. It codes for CASSLNGVQETQYF.